The rows below give T cell receptor beta chains drawn from one sample of a study of blood T cell repertoires in COVID-19. Sequencing used immunoSEQ multiplex PCR; TCRdb keeps in-frame clones, though not all of them. The data hold 350,000 or so clones, with about nine tenths observed a single time. Sequenced input: PBMCs or T cells enriched from blood (not recorded which). Every receptor here comes from a woman aged 25 to 39 who had been exposed to COVID-19. Both conserved end residues are part of each CDR3. Each record gives: clone size, J gene, D gene, V gene, CDR3 protein, CDR3 DNA. A D gene is named only where the DNA matches it firmly. Size is omitted from some rows. Given values are once, few, many or a class for expanded clones.

.,TRBJ1-2,.,TRBV7-9,CASSFQTGAHYGYTF,TGTGCCAGCAGCTTCCAAACAGGTGCCCACTATGGCTACACCTTC
few,TRBJ2-7,TRBD2,TRBV10-3,CAISESGGRVSSEQYF,TGTGCCATCAGTGAGTCGGGAGGGAGGGTCTCCTCCGAGCAGTACTTC
.,TRBJ2-3,.,TRBV29-1,CSAQWGLGSDTQYF,TGCAGCGCCCAATGGGGCTTGGGCTCCGATACGCAGTATTTT
.,TRBJ2-1,.,TRBV28,CASSLFNRIRSGAHNEQFF,TGTGCCAGCAGTTTATTTAATCGCATTAGGTCAGGCGCCCACAATGAGCAGTTCTTC
.,TRBJ1-4,TRBD1,TRBV7-9,CASSRPGQGGEKLFF,TGTGCCAGCAGCCGTCCGGGACAGGGCGGGGAAAAACTGTTTTTT
.,TRBJ1-5,TRBD1,TRBV27,CASRSGQGPQSAGQPQHF,TGTGCCAGCAGATCCGGACAGGGTCCCCAATCGGCCGGTCAGCCCCAGCATTTT
.,TRBJ1-2,TRBD1,TRBV2,CASLRGGQGDKNYGYTF,TGTGCCAGCCTACGAGGGGGTCAGGGGGATAAAAACTATGGCTACACCTTC
.,TRBJ1-6,TRBD1,TRBV13,CASSSGQGNSPLHF,TGTGCCAGCAGCTCGGGACAGGGAAATTCACCCCTCCACTTT
.,TRBJ2-3,TRBD2,TRBV29-1,CSVTGGLAAYTDTQYF,TGCAGCGTCACAGGGGGACTAGCGGCTTACACAGATACGCAGTATTTT
.,TRBJ2-5,.,TRBV7-8,CASSLGASVETQYF,TGTGCCAGCAGCTTAGGGGCTAGCGTGGAGACCCAGTACTTC
few,TRBJ1-6,TRBD1,TRBV10-1,CASWDSNSPLHF,TGCGCCAGCTGGGACAGCAATTCACCCCTCCACTTT
once,TRBJ2-2,.,TRBV18,CASSPLGVKTGELFF,TGTGCCAGCTCACCACTCGGGGTAAAGACCGGGGAGCTGTTTTTT
.,TRBJ2-3,TRBD2,TRBV11-2,CASSLEASGWYTQYF,TGTGCCAGCAGCTTAGAGGCTAGCGGGTGGTACACGCAGTATTTT
.,TRBJ1-1,TRBD1,TRBV28,CASSQRTGAVGEAFF,TGTGCCAGCAGTCAACGGACAGGGGCAGTTGGCGAAGCTTTCTTT
few,TRBJ2-5,.,TRBV18,CASSPAETQYF,TGTGCCAGCTCACCCGCGGAGACCCAGTACTTC
.,TRBJ2-1,TRBD2,TRBV5-5,CASSLLGTSGFNEQFF,TGTGCCAGCAGCTTGTTAGGGACTAGCGGTTTCAATGAGCAGTTCTTC
.,TRBJ2-1,TRBD2,TRBV29-1,CSGDSTSGSGNEQFF,TGCAGCGGGGACTCGACTAGCGGGAGCGGAAACGAGCAGTTCTTC
.,TRBJ1-6,TRBD1,TRBV11-2,CASSLASQGSSPLHF,TGTGCCAGCAGCTTAGCGTCACAGGGGAGTTCACCCCTCCACTTT
.,TRBJ2-5,TRBD1,TRBV25-1,CASSRNLGTGAETQYF,TGTGCCAGCAGCAGGAATCTTGGGACAGGGGCAGAGACCCAGTACTTC
.,TRBJ1-2,.,TRBV7-8,CASSLDSGGDYGYTF,TGTGCCAGCAGCTTAGATTCGGGAGGGGACTATGGCTACACCTTC
.,TRBJ2-5,.,TRBV14,CASSQDSLQETQYF,TGTGCCAGCAGCCAAGATTCCCTTCAAGAGACCCAGTACTTC
.,TRBJ2-7,.,TRBV12-3/TRBV12-4,CASSPTAYEQYF,TGTGCCAGCAGCCCGACAGCCTACGAGCAGTACTTC
.,TRBJ2-3,TRBD2,TRBV3-1/TRBV3-2,CASSQGNSRAGEYF,TGTGCCAGCAGCCAAGGCAATTCGAGAGCGGGGGAGTATTTT
.,TRBJ1-1,TRBD1,TRBV18,CASSLSTGADTEAFF,TGTGCCAGCTCACTCTCGACAGGGGCGGACACTGAAGCTTTCTTT
.,TRBJ2-3,.,TRBV27,CASAPPHRGTDTQYF,TGTGCCAGCGCCCCGCCGCATCGAGGCACAGATACGCAGTATTTT
.,TRBJ2-3,.,TRBV6-5,CASIRGDTQYF,TGTGCCAGCATCAGAGGGGATACGCAGTATTTT
.,TRBJ1-1,.,TRBV6-5,CASSYSTGLDEAFF,TGTGCCAGCAGTTACTCTACCGGGTTGGATGAAGCTTTCTTT
.,TRBJ2-5,TRBD2,TRBV11-2,CASSLLAGGIETQYF,TGTGCCAGCAGCCTACTAGCGGGAGGAATAGAGACCCAGTACTTC
.,TRBJ2-1,.,TRBV12-5,CASESAETSYNEQFF,TGTGCTAGTGAATCAGCGGAGACCTCCTACAATGAGCAGTTCTTC
few,TRBJ1-6,TRBD1,TRBV5-1,CASSLGTADRVNSPLHF,TGCGCCAGCAGCTTGGGGACGGCGGACAGGGTCAATTCACCCCTCCACTTT
.,TRBJ1-2,.,TRBV28,CASSSHLEMIGGYTF,TGTGCCAGCAGTTCACACCTAGAAATGATCGGTGGCTACACCTTC
.,TRBJ1-1,.,TRBV19,CASSTQSDTEAFF,TGTGCCAGTAGTACCCAATCGGACACTGAAGCTTTCTTT
.,TRBJ1-6,TRBD1,TRBV4-2,CASSQDGTGGGNSPLHF,TGTGCCAGCAGCCAAGATGGGACAGGGGGCGGTAATTCACCCCTCCACTTT
.,TRBJ2-1,TRBD2,TRBV15,CATSRVAGDYNEQFF,TGTGCCACCAGCAGAGTGGCGGGAGACTACAATGAGCAGTTCTTC
.,TRBJ2-7,.,TRBV27,CASSLGGSGYEQYF,TGTGCCAGCAGTTTAGGTGGGAGCGGGTACGAGCAGTACTTC
.,TRBJ2-5,.,TRBV7-2,CASSESTGRKETQYF,TGTGCCAGCAGCGAAAGTACCGGGAGAAAAGAGACCCAGTACTTC
.,TRBJ1-6,TRBD1,TRBV29-1,CSVLTGANSPLHF,TGCAGCGTCTTGACAGGGGCGAATTCACCCCTCCACTTT
.,TRBJ1-1,.,TRBV2,CASSVVDTEAFF,TGTGCCAGCAGTGTTGTAGACACTGAAGCTTTCTTT
once,TRBJ2-7,.,TRBV18,CASSHLTATYEQYF,TGTGCCAGCTCCCATCTGACAGCGACGTACGAGCAGTACTTC
.,TRBJ2-7,.,TRBV10-3,CAISESTGPLEQYF,TGTGCCATCAGTGAGTCGACAGGTCCGCTGGAGCAGTACTTC
.,TRBJ2-1,.,TRBV7-3,CASSPAGGSYNEQFF,TGTGCCAGCAGCCCCGCCGGGGGCTCCTACAATGAGCAGTTCTTC
once,TRBJ2-7,TRBD1,TRBV6-1,CASSEHRGYEQYF,TGTGCCAGCAGTGAGCACAGGGGATACGAGCAGTACTTC
.,TRBJ1-4,TRBD1,TRBV5-1,CASSWWDSPNEKLFF,TGCGCCAGCAGCTGGTGGGACAGCCCTAATGAAAAACTGTTTTTT
.,TRBJ2-5,TRBD2,TRBV18,CASSPLAGVSETQYF,TGTGCCAGCTCACCACTAGCGGGAGTCAGTGAGACCCAGTACTTC
.,TRBJ1-3,.,TRBV5-8,CASSTNRDYSGNTIYF,TGTGCCAGCAGCACAAACCGGGACTACTCTGGAAACACCATATATTTT
.,TRBJ1-1,.,TRBV5-1,CASSLAVGGNTEAFF,TGCGCCAGCAGCTTGGCCGTGGGGGGGAACACTGAAGCTTTCTTT
.,TRBJ2-1,TRBD2,TRBV27,CASSLADKGLAGRGNEQFF,TGTGCCAGCAGTTTAGCGGATAAGGGACTAGCGGGTAGGGGCAATGAGCAGTTCTTC
.,TRBJ1-2,TRBD1,TRBV18,CASSPSTGGVDYGYTF,TGTGCCAGCTCACCCTCGACAGGGGGGGTCGACTATGGCTACACCTTC
.,TRBJ1-1,.,TRBV19,CASSIFFLGGTEAFF,TGTGCCAGTAGTATCTTCTTTCTGGGGGGCACTGAAGCTTTCTTT
.,TRBJ2-2,.,TRBV2,CASSDEVQRRGRTGELFF,TGTGCCAGCAGTGACGAGGTACAAAGGAGGGGGCGAACCGGGGAGCTGTTTTTT
.,TRBJ2-2,TRBD2,TRBV5-1,CASSLGPAGVTGELFF,TGCGCCAGCAGCTTGGGTCCAGCGGGAGTTACCGGGGAGCTGTTTTTT
once,TRBJ1-3,.,TRBV25-1,CASSESDYGGNTIYF,TGTGCCAGCAGTGAATCGGACTATGGGGGAAACACCATATATTTT
.,TRBJ1-5,TRBD1,TRBV28,CASDPRTGNQPQHF,TGTGCCAGCGACCCCAGGACAGGGAATCAGCCCCAGCATTTT
.,TRBJ2-5,.,TRBV11-2,CASSPSEETQYF,TGTGCCAGCAGCCCCTCCGAAGAGACCCAGTACTTC